This T cell receptor beta chain was profiled in a study of human T cells and chemical hapten exposure. Study in general: Minor volume differences among pooled libraries chiefly drove per-sample TCR yield variation. Overall study findings and caveats: High-frequency TCRs, those above 1 in 1000, stayed the same after DPC sensitization.

Noted time point: patch test 3, about 24 weeks after DPC sensitization. Treatment indicated: therapeutic diphenylcyclopropenone sensitization with weekly scalp DPC. CDR3 size: 15 residues. Germline V gene data show CDR1 as MDHEN and CDR2 as SYDVKM. The junction had 11 bases not matched to a gene; V was cut back by 8 bases and J by 5 bases. This clonotype has a single count. Its matching antigen is unknown. A single record per CDR3 protein comes from TCRdb applying MiXCR to the RACE reads. The table lists more than 85,000 distinct CDR3 sequences, around 34% of them singletons. This chain links TRBV28 with TRBJ2-1; TRBD2 matches 8 bases. The source was whole blood, collected in connection with sensitization to the hapten diphenylcyclopropenone (DPC). The TCR sequence derives from a man aged 40-49 years with alopecia areata. Some clones in this sample may be carry-over from other donors' samples. CDR3 nucleotide sequence: TGTGCCAGCCAACGGGCGCTAGCGGGTAACAATGAGCAGTTCTTC. Translation: CASQRALAGNNEQFF.